Detailed here is one TCR beta chain. Its matching antigen is unknown. These data originate in a study of graft-versus-host responses after intestinal transplantation. Study-wide context: Anti-thymocyte globulin induction preceded about three years of tacrolimus and steroid maintenance in all recipients. Study observations and caveats: Early declines in HvG clones that occurred post-transplant were associated with peak circulating GvH clone levels. GvH clones were found in recipient marrow; some appeared first in ileum or blood.

The CDR3 spans 13 residues. CDR1 is SGHRS, CDR2 YFSETQ, per germline. The V gene lost 0 bases and the J gene lost 2 bases, with 6 bases spanning the gap. Clones were read by immunoSEQ multiplex PCR, and TCRdb kept only the in-frame ones, dropping some. The sample records about 12,000 clones, about 80% being singletons. The sequences come from PBMCs, collected 494 days after intestinal transplant. The clonotype originates from a human patient who received an intestinal transplant, so some T cells may come from the graft donor. V is TRBV5-1 and J is TRBJ2-7; D remains ambiguous. The CDR3 DNA is TGCGCCAGCAGCTTGGACGTTGCCTACGAGCAGTACTTC. Its translation is CASSLDVAYEQYF. The entire variable domain, with the rest obtained from reference TRBV5-1 and TRBJ2-7, is as follows: KAGVTQTPRYLIKTRGQQVTLSCSPISGHRSVSWYQQTPGQGLQFLFEYFSETQRNKGNFPGRFSGRQFSNSRSEMNVSTLELGDSALYLCASSLDVAYEQYFGPGTRLTVT.